This T cell receptor (beta chain) was observed in a study of neoadjuvant nivolumab and ipilimumab in lung cancer. Study findings and constraints: Compared with tumor-adjacent uninvolved lung, resected tumors showed greater richness and clonality. Only two of four nivolumab-treated tumors gained richness and clonality by surgery.

Assay used: immunoSEQ multiplex PCR; TCRdb lists only in-frame clones, some missing. The sample holds over 45,000 clones, roughly 91% seen once. Turning to this clone: Its antigen is undetermined.

The germline CDR1 and CDR2 sequences are SEHNR and FQNEAQ (reference sequence). This CDR3 spans 13 amino acids. V was pared by 8 bases and J by 2 bases, with 4 bases of the junction left unmatched. Sequenced here: blood, sampled before neoadjuvant nivolumab, alone or with ipilimumab. This receptor was identified in an adult with non-small cell lung cancer. Some clones in this sample may be carry-over from other donors' samples. This sequence joins TRBV7-9 and TRBJ1-2; 8 nucleotides line up with TRBD1. CDR3 in amino acids: CASRRQGNYGYTF. Here the CDR3 DNA reads TGTGCCAGCCGTCGACAGGGGAACTATGGCTACACCTTC.